This is a list of T cell receptor beta chains from one sample in a study of CD8+CD57+ T cells in acquired aplastic anemia. MiXCR, run by TCRdb on the reads, gives a single entry per CDR3 protein. The sample comprises roughly 61,000 distinct CDR3 sequences, 45% to 70% of which are singletons, and about 2.5% rests with the top ten. The source material was sorted CD4+, CD8+, or CD8+CD57+ T cells (not recorded which) from PBMCs. The origin of the receptors is a human donor in good health, serving as a control. Both conserved end residues are part of each CDR3. D genes are given only for firm matches. Only part of the rows carry a size: once, few, many, or a class if the clone is expanded.

clone size: few
D gene: -
V gene: TRBV20-1
J gene: TRBJ1-6
CDR3 DNA: TGCAGTGCTAAATTATTAAGACAGAATTCACCCCTCCACTTT
CDR3 protein: CSAKLLRQNSPLHF

clone size: few
D gene: TRBD1
V gene: TRBV29-1
J gene: TRBJ1-1
CDR3 DNA: TGCAGCGTGCAGGGACAGGCAACCACTGAAGCTTTCTTT
CDR3 protein: CSVQGQATTEAFF

clone size: -
D gene: -
V gene: TRBV29-1
J gene: TRBJ1-6
CDR3 DNA: TGCAGCGTTGATTCGGCCCTCCACTTT
CDR3 protein: CSVDSALHF

clone size: -
D gene: TRBD1
V gene: TRBV11-1
J gene: TRBJ2-5
CDR3 DNA: TGTGCCAGCAGCTCGGACAGGGGGTTCCAAGAGACCCAGTACTTC
CDR3 protein: CASSSDRGFQETQYF

clone size: few
D gene: -
V gene: TRBV10-3
J gene: TRBJ2-7
CDR3 DNA: TGTGCCATCAGTGCTAGGGCTAGAGGGGACTTCTACGAGCAGTACTTC
CDR3 protein: CAISARARGDFYEQYF

clone size: once
D gene: TRBD2
V gene: TRBV12-3/TRBV12-4
J gene: TRBJ2-3
CDR3 DNA: TGTGCCAGTTCTAGCGGGAGGGCTCAGGGCACAGATACGCAGTATTTT
CDR3 protein: CASSSGRAQGTDTQYF

clone size: -
D gene: -
V gene: TRBV2
J gene: TRBJ1-2
CDR3 DNA: TGTGCCACCGAGGAAGGGTATGGCTACACCTTC
CDR3 protein: CATEEGYGYTF

clone size: -
D gene: -
V gene: TRBV24-1
J gene: TRBJ2-3
CDR3 DNA: TGTGCCACCAGTGATGTAGCGGCAGATACGCAGTATTTT
CDR3 protein: CATSDVAADTQYF

clone size: few
D gene: TRBD1
V gene: TRBV10-3
J gene: TRBJ2-1
CDR3 DNA: TGTGCCATCAGTGAGTCGTGGACAGGACTCAATGAGCAGTTCTTC
CDR3 protein: CAISESWTGLNEQFF

clone size: -
D gene: TRBD1
V gene: TRBV29-1
J gene: TRBJ1-1
CDR3 DNA: TGCAGCGGCGCTGGACAGGCGAACACTGAAGCTTTCTTT
CDR3 protein: CSGAGQANTEAFF

clone size: -
D gene: TRBD1
V gene: TRBV4-2
J gene: TRBJ1-2
CDR3 DNA: TGTGCCAGCAGTCCTGACAGGGGGCCGACTGGCTACACCTTC
CDR3 protein: CASSPDRGPTGYTF

clone size: -
D gene: TRBD1
V gene: TRBV15
J gene: TRBJ1-6
CDR3 DNA: TGTGCCACCCAAGGACAGGGTGAATCACCCCTCCACTTT
CDR3 protein: CATQGQGESPLHF

clone size: -
D gene: TRBD2
V gene: TRBV29-1
J gene: TRBJ2-3
CDR3 DNA: TGCAGCGTTACCCGGACTAGCGGGATCGGAGATACGCAGTATTTT
CDR3 protein: CSVTRTSGIGDTQYF

clone size: -
D gene: TRBD2
V gene: TRBV2
J gene: TRBJ2-3
CDR3 DNA: TGTGCCAGCAGTGAAAATAGTGCGGGGGGGGATACGCAGTATTTT
CDR3 protein: CASSENSAGGDTQYF

clone size: -
D gene: -
V gene: TRBV12-3/TRBV12-4
J gene: TRBJ2-7
CDR3 DNA: TGTGCCAGCAGTCCCCTTGGGTCGGTGTACGAGCAGTACTTC
CDR3 protein: CASSPLGSVYEQYF

clone size: -
D gene: TRBD1
V gene: TRBV10-3
J gene: TRBJ1-5
CDR3 DNA: TGTGCCAGCAGCTGGGGGACAGAAATGGGGCCCCAGCATTTT
CDR3 protein: CASSWGTEMGPQHF

clone size: -
D gene: -
V gene: TRBV24-1
J gene: TRBJ2-7
CDR3 DNA: TGTGCCACCAGTGAACGACCTCGACAGGAGAGCTCCTACGAGCAGTACTTC
CDR3 protein: CATSERPRQESSYEQYF

clone size: many
D gene: TRBD1
V gene: TRBV18
J gene: TRBJ1-6
CDR3 DNA: TGTGCCAGCTCATCTACCGGGACAGGGATCGGTTCACCCCTCCACTTT
CDR3 protein: CASSSTGTGIGSPLHF

clone size: -
D gene: TRBD1
V gene: TRBV5-1
J gene: TRBJ1-2
CDR3 DNA: TGCGCCAGCAGCCTAGGGACAGGGGCTGGCTACACCTTC
CDR3 protein: CASSLGTGAGYTF

clone size: many
D gene: -
V gene: TRBV12-3/TRBV12-4
J gene: TRBJ1-5
CDR3 DNA: TGTGCCAGCAGTTTATGGGGCAGGGTGGGAAATCAGCCCCAGCATTTT
CDR3 protein: CASSLWGRVGNQPQHF

clone size: -
D gene: TRBD1
V gene: TRBV20-1
J gene: TRBJ2-2
CDR3 DNA: TGCAGTGCTAGAGTAGGAAGACAGGGTGTCGGGGAGCTGTTTTTT
CDR3 protein: CSARVGRQGVGELFF

clone size: many
D gene: TRBD1
V gene: TRBV2
J gene: TRBJ2-7
CDR3 DNA: TGTGCCAGCAAGACCGCAGGGGGTGATTCCTACGAGCAGTACTTC
CDR3 protein: CASKTAGGDSYEQYF

clone size: many
D gene: TRBD1
V gene: TRBV20-1
J gene: TRBJ2-2
CDR3 DNA: TGCAGTGCGACCGACAGGGGAAACACCGGGGAGCTGTTTTTT
CDR3 protein: CSATDRGNTGELFF

clone size: -
D gene: -
V gene: TRBV9
J gene: TRBJ1-3
CDR3 DNA: TGTGCCAGCAGCGCGACAGAGTTCTCTGGAAACACCATATATTTT
CDR3 protein: CASSATEFSGNTIYF

clone size: many
D gene: -
V gene: TRBV28
J gene: TRBJ1-2
CDR3 DNA: TGTGCCAGCAGTTTGCAGGGCTTCTATGGCTACACCTTC
CDR3 protein: CASSLQGFYGYTF

clone size: -
D gene: TRBD1
V gene: TRBV25-1
J gene: TRBJ2-5
CDR3 DNA: TGTGCCAGCAGTGAATTCCTAACAGGGGGGGAGACCCAGTACTTC
CDR3 protein: CASSEFLTGGETQYF

clone size: -
D gene: TRBD2
V gene: TRBV14
J gene: TRBJ2-5
CDR3 DNA: TGTGCCAGCAGCCAAGATGAGGCTAGCGGGGGTTGGGGAGGAGAGGCCCAGTACTTC
CDR3 protein: CASSQDEASGGWGGEAQYF

clone size: many
D gene: -
V gene: TRBV4-1
J gene: TRBJ1-3
CDR3 DNA: TGCGCCAGCAGCCAAAGAGAGCTCTCTGGAAACACCATATATTTT
CDR3 protein: CASSQRELSGNTIYF

clone size: -
D gene: -
V gene: TRBV28
J gene: TRBJ1-2
CDR3 DNA: TGTGCCAGCAGGGAGTCCATCTATGGCTACACCTTC
CDR3 protein: CASRESIYGYTF

clone size: -
D gene: -
V gene: TRBV19
J gene: TRBJ1-1
CDR3 DNA: TGTGCCACCGATACGGGGGAGAACACTGAAGCTTTCTTT
CDR3 protein: CATDTGENTEAFF